Listed below are T cell receptor beta chains from one sample, sequenced in a study of shared clonotypes between healthy human individuals. Sequencing used immunoSEQ multiplex PCR; TCRdb keeps in-frame clones, though not all of them. This sample has about 600,000 clones, with 95% found just once. Sequencing was carried out using naive CD8+ T cells sorted from blood. The origin of the receptors is a woman in her 30s in good health. Each CDR3 is given with its conserved first and last residue. D genes are given only for firm matches. Clone size is stated in some rows and not others, as once, few, many or a class when expanded.

>NA|TRBD1|TRBJ2-3|TRBV28
TGTGCCAGCAGTTTATACAGGGGCGAGCTCACAGATACGCAGTATTTT
CASSLYRGELTDTQYF
>NA|NA|TRBJ2-7|TRBV6-6
TGTGCCAGCAGTTACACGGGAGATTTCAGTGTGCAGTACTTC
CASSYTGDFSVQYF
>NA|NA|TRBJ1-1|TRBV4-1
TGCGCCAGCAGCCAAGATCCGGGGGGGAACACTGAAGCTTTCTTT
CASSQDPGGNTEAFF
>NA|TRBD1|TRBJ2-5|TRBV7-6
TGTGCCAGCAGCTTAGCAGACTGGGACAGGGCGGACGAGACCCAGTACTTC
CASSLADWDRADETQYF
>NA|NA|TRBJ2-7|TRBV2
TGTGCCAGCAGTGAAAGGGCAGGGCACGAGCAGTACTTC
CASSERAGHEQYF
>NA|TRBD2|TRBJ2-2|TRBV5-4
TGTGCCAGCAGCTTGGTCGGACTAGCGGGAGACGGGGAGCTGTTTTTT
CASSLVGLAGDGELFF
>NA|NA|TRBJ2-1|TRBV5-6
TGTGCCAGCAGCTTGGAGGCGTACTACAATGAGCAGTTCTTC
CASSLEAYYNEQFF
>NA|NA|TRBJ1-1|TRBV5-6
TGTGCCAGCAGCTTGGCCGGGGGCAGGAACACTGAAGCTTTCTTT
CASSLAGGRNTEAFF
>NA|NA|TRBJ1-5|TRBV27
TGTGCCAGCAGGAGGGGTACCGGCAATCAGCCCCAGCATTTT
CASRRGTGNQPQHF
>NA|TRBD2|TRBJ2-7|TRBV4-1
TGCGCCAGCAGCCTCAGACTAGCGGGAGGCTCCTACGAGCAGTACTTC
CASSLRLAGGSYEQYF
>NA|TRBD2|TRBJ2-1|TRBV9
TGTGCCAGCAGCGGAAACATCAACGGACTAGCGGAGTACAATGAGCAGTTCTTC
CASSGNINGLAEYNEQFF
>NA|NA|TRBJ2-2|TRBV14
TGTGCCAGCAGCCTAGGATGGGGGTCGGTCGCCGGGGAGCTGTTTTTT
CASSLGWGSVAGELFF
>once|NA|TRBJ1-1|TRBV19
TGTGCCAGTAGTCCTCAACGGACGGTCGCTGAAGCTTTCTTT
CASSPQRTVAEAFF
>NA|TRBD2|TRBJ2-7|TRBV2
TGTGCCAGCACAAGCGGGACCACCTACGAGCAGTACTTC
CASTSGTTYEQYF
>NA|TRBD1|TRBJ2-2|TRBV28
TGTGCCAGCAGTTATAGGACAGGGTCCTCCGGGGAGCTGTTTTTT
CASSYRTGSSGELFF
>once|NA|TRBJ1-5|TRBV15
TGTGCCACCAGCAGCTCGCGGCAGGGGCATCAGCCCCAGCATTTT
CATSSSRQGHQPQHF
>NA|NA|TRBJ2-7|TRBV2
TGTGCCAGCAGTCGAGACCCGTTCTACGAGCAGTACTTC
CASSRDPFYEQYF